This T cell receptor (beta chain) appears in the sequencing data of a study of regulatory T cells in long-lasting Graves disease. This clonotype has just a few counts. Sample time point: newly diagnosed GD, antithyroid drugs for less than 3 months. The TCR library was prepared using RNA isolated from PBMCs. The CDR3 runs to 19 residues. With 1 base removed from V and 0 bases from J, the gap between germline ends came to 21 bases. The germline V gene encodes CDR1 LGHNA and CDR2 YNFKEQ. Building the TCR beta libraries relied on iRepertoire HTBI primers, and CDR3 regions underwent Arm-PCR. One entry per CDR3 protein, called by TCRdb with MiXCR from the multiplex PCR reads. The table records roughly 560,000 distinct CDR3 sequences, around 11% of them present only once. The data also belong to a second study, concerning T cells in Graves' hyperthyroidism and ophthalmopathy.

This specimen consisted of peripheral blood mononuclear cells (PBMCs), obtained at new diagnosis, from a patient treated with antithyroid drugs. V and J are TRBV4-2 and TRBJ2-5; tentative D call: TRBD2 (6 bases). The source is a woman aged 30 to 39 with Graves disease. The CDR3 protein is CASSQASSVSLGDQETQYF. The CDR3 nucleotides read TGTGCCAGCAGCCAAGCGTCTAGCGTCTCCCTTGGGGACCAAGAGACCCAGTACTTC.